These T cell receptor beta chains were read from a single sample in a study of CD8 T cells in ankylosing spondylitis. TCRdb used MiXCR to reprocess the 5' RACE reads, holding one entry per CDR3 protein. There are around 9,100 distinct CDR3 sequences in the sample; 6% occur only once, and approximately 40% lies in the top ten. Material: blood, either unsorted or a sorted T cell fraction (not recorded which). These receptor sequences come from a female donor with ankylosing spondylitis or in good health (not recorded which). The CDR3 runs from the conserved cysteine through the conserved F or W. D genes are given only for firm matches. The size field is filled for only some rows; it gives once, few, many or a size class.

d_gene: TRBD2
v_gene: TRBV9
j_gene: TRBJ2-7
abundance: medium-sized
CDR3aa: CASSDPTSGESYEQYF
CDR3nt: TGTGCCAGCAGCGATCCGACTAGCGGGGAATCCTACGAGCAGTACTTC

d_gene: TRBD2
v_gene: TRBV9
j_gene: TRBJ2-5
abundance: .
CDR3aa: CANSVLAGEETQNF
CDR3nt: TGTGCCAACAGCGTACTAGCGGGAGAGGAGACCCAGAACTTC

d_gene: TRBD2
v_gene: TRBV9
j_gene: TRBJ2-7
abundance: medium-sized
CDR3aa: CASSATSGTYEQYF
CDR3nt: TGTGCCAGCAGCGCGACTAGCGGGACCTACGAGCAGTACTTC

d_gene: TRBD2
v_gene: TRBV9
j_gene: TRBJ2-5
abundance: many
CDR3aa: CASSHTSGGGETQYF
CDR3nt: TGTGCCAGCAGCCACACTAGCGGCGGTGGAGAGACCCAGTACTTC

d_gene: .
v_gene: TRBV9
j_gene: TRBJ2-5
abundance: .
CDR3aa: CASSVEDGMGETQYF
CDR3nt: TGTGCCAGCAGCGTAGAGGACGGGATGGGGGAGACCCAGTACTTC

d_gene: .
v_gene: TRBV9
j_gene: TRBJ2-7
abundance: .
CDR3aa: CASSPGGGPYEQYF
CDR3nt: TGTGCCAGCAGCCCAGGGGGAGGGCCCTACGAGCAGTACTTC

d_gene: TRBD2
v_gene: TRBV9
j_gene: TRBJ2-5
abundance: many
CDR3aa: CASSVELAGGAETQYF
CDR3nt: TGTGCCAGCAGCGTAGAACTAGCGGGAGGGGCGGAGACCCAGTACTTC

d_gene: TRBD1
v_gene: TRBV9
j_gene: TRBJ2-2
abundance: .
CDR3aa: CASSVATGGTGELFF
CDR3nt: TGTGCCAGCAGCGTCGCCACAGGGGGCACCGGGGAGCTGTTTTTT

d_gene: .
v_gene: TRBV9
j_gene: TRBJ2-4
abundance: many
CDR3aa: CASSPAWGRRDIQYF
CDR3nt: TGTGCCAGCAGCCCGGCCTGGGGACGGCGGGACATTCAGTACTTC

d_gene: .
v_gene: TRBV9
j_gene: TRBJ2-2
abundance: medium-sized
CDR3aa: CASSVEWGSTGELFF
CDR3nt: TGTGCCAGCAGCGTAGAGTGGGGGAGCACCGGGGAGCTGTTTTTT

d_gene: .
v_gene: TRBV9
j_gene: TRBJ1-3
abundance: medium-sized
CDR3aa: CASSTNKGMVGNTIYF
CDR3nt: TGTGCCAGCAGCACCAATAAGGGAATGGTCGGAAACACCATATATTTT

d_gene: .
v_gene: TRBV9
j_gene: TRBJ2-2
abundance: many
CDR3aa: CASSVEGTSWELFF
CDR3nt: TGTGCCAGCAGCGTAGAGGGGACCTCTTGGGAGCTGTTTTTT

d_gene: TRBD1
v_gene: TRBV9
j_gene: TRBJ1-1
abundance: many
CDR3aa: CASSPGTGGTEAFF
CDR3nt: TGTGCCAGCAGCCCCGGGACAGGGGGCACTGAAGCTTTCTTT

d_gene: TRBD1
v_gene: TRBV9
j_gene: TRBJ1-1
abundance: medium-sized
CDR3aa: CASSARQGAVTEAFF
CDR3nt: TGTGCCAGCAGCGCGAGACAGGGGGCGGTCACTGAAGCTTTCTTT